This TCR beta chain was observed in a study of shared clonotypes between healthy human individuals. Assay used: immunoSEQ multiplex PCR; TCRdb lists only in-frame clones, some missing. Here the sample spans 2 million to 2.5 million clones, 90% to 95% being singletons. From germline, CDR1 is SQVTM and CDR2 ANQGSEA. V lost 6 bases and J lost 0, with 20 bases in between. This CDR3 spans 16 amino acids. Naive CD8 cells were CD45RO-negative, positively selected for CCR7, excluding terminally differentiated effector memory CD45RA+ cells. The V call is TRBV29-1, the J call TRBJ1-2, with D perhaps TRBD1 (5 bases). Sequencing was done on a sample of naive CD8+ T cells from PBMCs. The sequence was collected from a man younger than 35 in good health. Some clones in this sample may be carry-over from other donors' samples. In DNA, the CDR3 is TGCAGCGTGCTACCGGGACCAGGGACCGCTAACTATGGCTACACCTTC. The encoded protein is CSVLPGPGTANYGYTF. Filled out from reference TRBV29-1 and TRBJ1-2, the complete variable domain reads SAVISQKPSRDICQRGTSLTIQCQVDSQVTMMFWYRQQPGQSLTLIATANQGSEATYESGFVIDKFPISRPNLTFSTLTVSNMSPEDSSIYLCSVLPGPGTANYGYTFGSGTRLTVV.